This T cell receptor beta chain was captured in a study of read filtering for tumor transcriptome and immune sequencing. Background on the study: 8 or 9 patients were R-ISS I, roughly 15 were R-ISS II, about seven were R-ISS III.

To note about this clonotype: Its antigen is still unknown.

V trimming: 5 bases; J trimming: 6 bases; junction bases outside the gene matches: 9. From germline, CDR1 is SGHVS and CDR2 FQNEAQ. This CDR3 has 17 residues. Molecular barcoded adaptors covering alpha/delta and beta/gamma chains were used on 400 to 450 ng RNA. TCRdb used MiXCR to reprocess the reads, holding one entry per CDR3 protein. The sample lists around 40,000 distinct CDR3 sequences, roughly 15% seen once, with 25% to 30% in the top ten. Study-wide points: The sorted CD138-negative fraction was a mixed bone marrow immune population, not purified T cells.

Sequenced sample: a population of CD138-negative cells sorted from bone marrow. This receptor was identified in a donor over 35 with multiple myeloma. The rearrangement joins TRBV7-8 to TRBJ2-1; 14 nucleotides match TRBD2. CDR3 protein: CASSQGLAGEVGNEQFF. In DNA form, the CDR3 reads TGTGCCAGCAGCCAGGGACTAGCGGGAGAAGTCGGCAATGAGCAGTTCTTC. Using reference TRBV7-8 and TRBJ2-1 for the parts outside the CDR3, the full variable domain is GAGVSQSPRYKVAKRGQDVALRCDPISGHVSLFWYQQALGQGPEFLTYFQNEAQLDKSGLPSDRFFAERPEGSVSTLKIQRTQQEDSAVYLCASSQGLAGEVGNEQFFGPGTRLTVL.